These T cell receptor beta chains were read from a single sample in a study of blood T cells in healthy people across ages. TCRdb used MiXCR to reprocess the 5' RACE reads, holding one entry per CDR3 protein. The sample lists about 640,000 distinct CDR3 sequences, 58% occurring once. Material for sequencing was blood. Receptors originate from a man between 60 and 70 years old in good health. The CDR3 runs from the conserved cysteine through the conserved F or W. The D gene is left open where the match is weak. The size of a clone is reported for some rows only, either as once, few or many, or as a class for expanded clones.

TRBV2	NA	NA	TRBJ1-5	TGTGCCAGCAGTGGGACAGCCCTGGGCAATCAGCCCCAGCATTTT	CASSGTALGNQPQHF
TRBV6-6	NA	NA	TRBJ2-7	TGTGCCAGCAGCCCTGGTCGGAGGGGCGGCTTCTCCTACGAGCAGTACTTC	CASSPGRRGGFSYEQYF
TRBV27	NA	NA	TRBJ1-5	TGTGCCAGCAGTTCCCGGGACTGGGCCAGCCAGCCCCAGCATTTT	CASSSRDWASQPQHF
TRBV5-4	NA	NA	TRBJ1-2	TGTGCCAGCAGCCACCATACAGGGATCGGCTACACCTTC	CASSHHTGIGYTF
TRBV6-1	NA	few	TRBJ2-5	TGTGCCAGCAGTGTCGTCCAGGGATTCCAAGAGACCCAGTACTTC	CASSVVQGFQETQYF
TRBV3-1	TRBD2	few	TRBJ2-7	TGTGCCAGCAGCTGGGGTCTAGCGGCCGAGCAGTACTTC	CASSWGLAAEQYF
TRBV6-6	NA	NA	TRBJ2-7	TGTGCCAGCAGTTACCCGTCGCGTCCCTACGAGCAGTACTTC	CASSYPSRPYEQYF
TRBV12-3/TRBV12-4	TRBD1	NA	TRBJ1-1	TGTGCCAGCACCCTCCGACAGGGGAACACTGAAGCTTTCTTT	CASTLRQGNTEAFF
TRBV27	NA	few	TRBJ2-5	TGTGCCAGCAGTTTATCGCGCTTCAGCGAGACCCAGTACTTC	CASSLSRFSETQYF
TRBV2	NA	NA	TRBJ1-1	TGTGCCAGCATTAAAGGGGCAGCGAACACTGAAGCTTTCTTT	CASIKGAANTEAFF
TRBV29-1	NA	once	TRBJ2-3	TGCAGCGTTTCAAACGAGCTCACAGATACGCAGTATTTT	CSVSNELTDTQYF
TRBV15	NA	few	TRBJ2-7	TGTGCCACCAGCAGAGATATGGCCAGGGGTTACGAGCAGTACTTC	CATSRDMARGYEQYF
TRBV11-2	NA	NA	TRBJ1-6	TGTGCCAGCAGCCCCACAAGTGGGTCACCCCTCCACTTT	CASSPTSGSPLHF
TRBV18	NA	NA	TRBJ2-5	TGTGCCAGCTCACCACGGACGGTGGTCGAGACCCAGTACTTC	CASSPRTVVETQYF
TRBV20-1	TRBD2	few	TRBJ2-7	TGCAGTGCACCTTGGCGGGGGGGCCACGAGCAGTACTTC	CSAPWRGGHEQYF
TRBV9	NA	once	TRBJ1-1	TGTGCCAGCTCCCCGGGACCCGACCGTGAGGCTTTCTTT	CASSPGPDREAFF